A single TCR beta chain is shown here with its context. This sample was included in a study of blood T cell repertoires in COVID-19. Per the germline V gene, CDR1 is MDHEN and CDR2 is SYDVKM. With V trimmed by 5 bases and J by 3 bases, 6 bases remained unmatched. The CDR3 is 14 amino acids. Here immunoSEQ multiplex PCR was the method, and the copy in TCRdb shows in-frame clones only, minus some. The data show around 53,000 clones, with roughly 80% seen just once and 17% held by the top ten. The receptor's source is a man in his sixties or seventies with active COVID-19. The sequenced sample was peripheral blood. The rearrangement uses TRBV28 and TRBJ2-5; TRBD2 agrees at 7 bases. CDR3 in DNA: TGTGCCAGCAGTCGGGACGGGACTAAAGAGACCCAGTACTTC. This gives the protein CASSRDGTKETQYF.